The entry that follows covers one T cell receptor (beta chain) sequence. Its antigen remains unidentified. Libraries were prepared by immunoSEQ multiplex PCR; TCRdb keeps only in-frame clonotypes and omits some of them. This table has 180,000 or so clones, about nine tenths appearing once. The data derive from a study of cytomegalovirus exposure and HLA in healthy donors. Study results and limitations: In vitro data verified a few CMV-associated chains as specific for CMV antigens. The classifier was said to identify cytomegalovirus status with high specificity and sensitivity. Subsequent analysis revealed that first-cohort TCR clusters tended to co-occur in the approximately 120 validation repertoires.

This CDR3 spans 13 amino acids. Trimming pared 4 bases from V and 2 bases from J, leaving 9 bases between. Germline CDR1 and CDR2: MNHNS and SASEGT. The receptor comes from a man younger than 40 in good health and CMV-seropositive. The rearrangement uses TRBV6-1 and TRBJ2-7; no reliable D call. Specimen: PBMCs. The CDR3 loop is CASSVGPTYEQYF. CDR3 nucleotide sequence: TGTGCCAGCAGTGTTGGGCCCACCTACGAGCAGTACTTC.